A single sample is the source of the 17 T cell receptor beta chains below, sequenced in a study of T cells in Graves' hyperthyroidism and ophthalmopathy. Authors of the study amplified TCR beta CDR3 regions from RNA transcripts. First-round RT-PCR of the TCR CDR3 relied on the HTBI primer set. Using its own MiXCR run on the multiplex PCR reads, TCRdb lists one record per CDR3 protein. The sample yields 500,000 to 650,000 distinct CDR3 sequences, around 15% seen once. The sequenced sample consisted of blood. Every receptor here comes from a woman between 40 and 55 years old with Graves' hyperthyroidism.

The rearrangement joins TRBV27 to TRBJ2-7; no clear D gene. The germline V gene encodes CDR1 MNHEY and CDR2 SMNVEV (reference sequence). Trimming cost V 6 bases and J 3 bases, with 6 bases left between them. The CDR3 covers 11 residues. CDR3 sequence reads: CASRTNYEQYF. As DNA, the CDR3 is TGTGCCAGCAGGACGAACTACGAGCAGTACTTC.

This clonotype was seen once. The V call is TRBV20-1, the J call TRBJ2-2; 10 bases match TRBD2. V lost 1 base to trimming and J lost 0 bases; unmatched junction nucleotides: 5. CDR1 and CDR2 (germline): DFQATT, SNEGSKA (reference sequence). This CDR3 contains 17 residues. This CDR3 is CSARGLAGAPNTGELFF. CDR3 in DNA: TGCAGTGCTAGAGGTCTAGCGGGAGCTCCGAACACCGGGGAGCTGTTTTTT.

This clonotype was seen repeatedly, ten times or more. The chain carries TRBV20-1 and TRBJ2-3; TRBD2 aligns across 10 bases. The V gene end was trimmed by 0 bases and the J gene end by 2 bases; junction bases not matched to a gene: 11. This CDR3 region has 18 residues. Germline CDR1 is DFQATT and CDR2 is SNEGSKA (reference sequence). The DNA for the CDR3 is TGCAGTGCTAGAGAGCTATTACTGACTAGCGGGTACACAGATACGCAGTATTTT. It encodes CSARELLLTSGYTDTQYF.

This clonotype has a count of ten or more. The V and J genes are TRBV6-1 and TRBJ2-1; the D gene is possibly TRBD2 (7 bases). The germline V and J ends were trimmed by 2 bases and 7 bases, with 18 bases remaining between them. Germline V gene lookup returns CDR1 MNHNS and CDR2 SASEGT. The CDR3 length is 16 residues. The CDR3 protein is CASSEIGGRDRNEQFF. The CDR3 nucleotides are TGTGCCAGCAGTGAAATCGGGGGGCGCGATAGGAATGAGCAGTTCTTC.

The chain carries TRBV5-1 and TRBJ2-7; D uncertain. This CDR3 contains 14 residues. Trimming cost V 1 base and J 4 bases, with 12 bases left between them. Germline CDR1 SGHRS, CDR2 YFSETQ. The CDR3 protein is CASSLRRNKYEQYF. CDR3 bases: TGCGCCAGCAGCTTGAGAAGAAACAAGTACGAGCAGTACTTC.

This clonotype was seen at least ten times. V is TRBV30 and J is TRBJ2-3, with D hard to call. Germline lookup yields CDR1 GTSNPN and CDR2 SVGIG (reference sequence). V was trimmed by 3 bases and J by 0 bases, leaving 4 bases between them. CDR3 length equals 12 residues. CDR3: CAWRPSTDTQYF. For the CDR3, the DNA is TGTGCCTGGAGACCTAGCACAGATACGCAGTATTTT.

This chain joins TRBV20-1 and TRBJ2-2, with 8 bases lining up with TRBD2. The junction had 9 bases not matched to a gene; V was cut back by 6 bases and J by 6 bases. Per the germline V gene, CDR1 is DFQATT and CDR2 is SNEGSKA (reference sequence). The CDR3 is made up of 14 amino acids. CDR3 DNA sequence: TGCAGTGCAGTCACCGGGACTAGATCCGGGGAGCTGTTTTTT. Translation: CSAVTGTRSGELFF.

This clonotype was picked up many times. The rearrangement uses TRBV6-1 and TRBJ1-2; D is uncertain. The CDR3 length is 14 residues. Germline V gives CDR1 MNHNS, CDR2 SASEGT. With 6 bases removed from V and 2 bases from J, the gap between germline ends came to 13 bases. DNA for the CDR3: TGTGCCAGCAGCAACGGTGATACAAACTATGGCTACACCTTC. Protein: CASSNGDTNYGYTF.

This clonotype came up many times. The rearrangement links TRBV20-1 to TRBJ2-5, with 16 nucleotides matching TRBD2. V lost 5 bases to trimming and J lost 4 bases; unmatched junction nucleotides: 7. The CDR3 is 16 amino acids. The germline gives CDR1 DFQATT, CDR2 SNEGSKA (reference sequence). This CDR3 reads CSASGTSGRDVETQYF. The CDR3 DNA is TGCAGTGCTTCCGGGACTAGCGGGAGGGATGTAGAGACCCAGTACTTC.

There are a few counts of this clonotype. The rearrangement uses TRBV12-3 or TRBV12-4 and TRBJ1-3; no firm D call. Trimming left V 4 bases short and J 2 bases short, with 9 bases between. This CDR3 spans 14 amino acids. The CDR3: CASSSAATGNTIYF. CDR3 DNA sequence: TGTGCCAGCAGTTCGGCCGCGACTGGAAACACCATATATTTT.

In regard to this clonotype: A much larger clonotype is one base distant, so this may be a read error. CDR3 nucleotide sequence: TGTGCCACACCCAGGGCTAGCAGCCTCTACAATGAGCAGTTCTTC. This codes for CATPRASSLYNEQFF. The chain links TRBV2 to TRBJ2-1, with D perhaps being TRBD1 or TRBD2 (5 bases each). In germline, CDR1 is SNHLY, CDR2 FYNNEI. The CDR3 spans 15 residues. V gave up 10 bases and J gave up 3 bases, with 19 bases separating them.

The table lists this clonotype with a few counts. This rearrangement joins TRBV19 to TRBJ2-1; TRBD2 matches at 11 bases. The ends lost 5 bases at V and 6 bases at J; junction bases unmatched: 9. CDR3 length equals 16 residues. CDR1 and CDR2 (germline): LNHDA, SQIVND (reference sequence). CDR3 coding DNA: TGTGCCAGTAGTCCCCTGCTAGCGGGAGGTGGCAATGAGCAGTTCTTC. Translation gives CASSPLLAGGGNEQFF.

V and J are TRBV11-2 and TRBJ1-1; D is uncertain. The germline V gene has CDR1 SGHAT and CDR2 FQNNGV. The CDR3 is made up of 14 amino acids. The V and J ends lost 7 bases and 3 bases respectively, with 15 bases between them. CDR3: CASKPSGYYTEAFF. The CDR3 bases are TGTGCCAGCAAGCCCTCGGGGTACTACACTGAAGCTTTCTTT.

The chain carries TRBV4-2 and TRBJ2-1; D ambiguous. CDR1 is LGHNA, CDR2 YNFKEQ, per germline. This CDR3 is built from 13 residues. V was trimmed by 0 bases and J by 6 bases, leaving 6 bases between them. The CDR3 DNA sequence: TGTGCCAGCAGCCAAGATGAACTCAATGAGCAGTTCTTC. Translation gives CASSQDELNEQFF.

This clonotype occurred many times. CDR3 in DNA: TGTGCCAGCAGTATCACAGGCCGCTCCTACGAGCAGTACTTC. Encoded protein: CASSITGRSYEQYF. The chain combines TRBV27 with TRBJ2-7; maybe TRBD1 (5 bases). The length of the CDR3 is 14 residues. Trimming removed 5 bases at V and 0 bases at J, with 11 bases between. Germline V gives CDR1 MNHEY, CDR2 SMNVEV (reference sequence).

Comment on this clonotype: Since a much larger clone is just one base distant, this may be a read error. This chain uses TRBV2 with TRBJ2-6, with 7 bases identical to TRBD1. With V trimmed by 9 bases and J by 2 bases, 4 bases remained unmatched. The CDR3 covers 14 residues. Per germline, CDR1 SNHLY and CDR2 FYNNEI. This CDR3 reads CASYRGAGANVLTF. The CDR3 coding sequence is TGTGCCAGTTACAGGGGAGCTGGGGCCAACGTCCTGACTTTC.

This clonotype was recorded at least ten times. Here the CDR3 reads CASSQTDGSNQPQHF. The CDR3 nucleotides are TGTGCCAGCTCACAAACCGACGGTAGCAATCAGCCCCAGCATTTT. The chain recombines TRBV18 with TRBJ1-5; no definite D call. The CDR3 runs to 15 residues. Trimming left V 4 bases short and J 0 bases short, with 10 bases between. CDR1 and CDR2 from the germline V gene are KGHSH and LQKENI.